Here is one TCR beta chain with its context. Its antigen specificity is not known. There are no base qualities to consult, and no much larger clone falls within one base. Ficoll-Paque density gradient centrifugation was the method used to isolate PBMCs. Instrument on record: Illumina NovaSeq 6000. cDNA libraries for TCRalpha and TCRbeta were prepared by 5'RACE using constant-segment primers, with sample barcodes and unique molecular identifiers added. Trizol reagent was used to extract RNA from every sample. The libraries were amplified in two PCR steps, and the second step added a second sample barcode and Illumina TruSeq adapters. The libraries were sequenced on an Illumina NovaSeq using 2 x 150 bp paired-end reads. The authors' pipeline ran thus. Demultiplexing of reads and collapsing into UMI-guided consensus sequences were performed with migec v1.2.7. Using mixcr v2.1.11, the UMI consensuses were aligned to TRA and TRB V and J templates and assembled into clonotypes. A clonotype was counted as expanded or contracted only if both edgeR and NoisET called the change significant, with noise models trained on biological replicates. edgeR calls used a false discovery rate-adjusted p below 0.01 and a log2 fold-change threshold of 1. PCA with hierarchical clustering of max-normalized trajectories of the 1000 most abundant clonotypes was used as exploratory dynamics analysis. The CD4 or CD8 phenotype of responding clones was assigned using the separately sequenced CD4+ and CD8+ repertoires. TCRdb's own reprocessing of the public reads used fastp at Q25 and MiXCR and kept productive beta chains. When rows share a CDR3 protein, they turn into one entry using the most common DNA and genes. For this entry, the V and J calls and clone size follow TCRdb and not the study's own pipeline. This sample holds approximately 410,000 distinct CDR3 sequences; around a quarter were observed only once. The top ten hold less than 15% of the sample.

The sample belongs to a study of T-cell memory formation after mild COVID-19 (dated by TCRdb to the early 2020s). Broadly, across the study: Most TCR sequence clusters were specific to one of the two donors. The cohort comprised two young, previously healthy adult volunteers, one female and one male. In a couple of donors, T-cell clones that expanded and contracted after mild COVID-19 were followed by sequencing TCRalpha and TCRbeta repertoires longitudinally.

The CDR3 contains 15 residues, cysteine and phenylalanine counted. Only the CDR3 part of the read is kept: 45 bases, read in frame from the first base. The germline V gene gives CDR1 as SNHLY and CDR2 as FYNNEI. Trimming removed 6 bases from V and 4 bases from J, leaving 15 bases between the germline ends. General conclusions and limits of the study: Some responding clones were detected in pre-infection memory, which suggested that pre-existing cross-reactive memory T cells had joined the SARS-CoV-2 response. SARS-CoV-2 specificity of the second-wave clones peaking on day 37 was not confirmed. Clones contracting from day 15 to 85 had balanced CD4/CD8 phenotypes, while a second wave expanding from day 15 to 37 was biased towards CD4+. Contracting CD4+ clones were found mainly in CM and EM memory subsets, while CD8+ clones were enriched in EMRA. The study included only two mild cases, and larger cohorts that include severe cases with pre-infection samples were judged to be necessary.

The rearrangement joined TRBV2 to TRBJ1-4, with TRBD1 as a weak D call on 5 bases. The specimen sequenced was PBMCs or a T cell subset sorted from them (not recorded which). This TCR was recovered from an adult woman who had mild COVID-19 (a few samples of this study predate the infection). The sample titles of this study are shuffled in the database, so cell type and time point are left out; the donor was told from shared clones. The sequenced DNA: TGTGCCAGCAGGCGGGTTGGGACGTTTAATGAAAAACTGTTTTTT. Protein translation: CASRRVGTFNEKLFF.